The entry below describes one T cell receptor beta chain. The data were obtained in a study of blood T cell repertoires in COVID-19. About the study: Acute and convalescent COVID-19 samples came from the United States, Italy and Spain. PBMCs, B-cell-depleted T cells, or T cells provided the cDNA or gDNA that made up the material.

The CDR3 extends over 12 amino acids. The germline gives CDR1 ENHRY, CDR2 SYGVKD. V was clipped by 8 bases and J by 8 bases, with 16 bases between them. The protocol was immunoSEQ multiplex PCR, while the TCRdb copy is restricted to in-frame clones and leaves out a portion. Of roughly 380,000 clones in the sample, 81% were seen once. The receptor was derived from a human donor with acute or convalescent COVID-19. The donor label of this sample is uncertain. The specimen was peripheral blood. The V gene is TRBV10-3, the J gene TRBJ2-7; D might be TRBD2 (6 bases). CDR3 DNA sequence: TGTGCCATCTCTTTCGGCGGGATCAAGCAGTACTTC. It is translated as CAISFGGIKQYF.